This entry lists 26 T cell receptor beta chains sequenced from one sample in a study of CD8 T cells in ankylosing spondylitis. One entry per CDR3 protein, called by TCRdb with MiXCR from the 5' RACE reads. The sample includes about 300,000 distinct CDR3 sequences, about 20% seen only once; the top ten take approximately 3.7%. Sequences were obtained from blood, either unsorted or a sorted T cell fraction (not recorded which). The receptors derive from a female donor with ankylosing spondylitis or in good health (not recorded which).

Concerning this clonotype: This could be a read error, since a much larger clone is one nucleotide away. The final CDR3 position lacks the conserved phenylalanine or tryptophan, pointing to a likely read error. J is TRBJ2-1 and V is TRBV12-3 or TRBV12-4; D uncertain. The CDR3 contains 13 residues. Trimming cost V 3 bases and J 9 bases, with 12 bases left between them. The CDR3 sequence: CASSFPGVGEQFL. CDR3 in DNA: TGTGCCAGCAGTTTTCCGGGTGTCGGTGAGCAGTTCTTA.

This clonotype has at least ten counts. The rearrangement links TRBV11-2 to TRBJ1-1; D remains unclear. The CDR3 is 13 residues long. V lost 4 bases to trimming and J lost 7 bases, with 13 bases between them. Germline assignment: CDR1 SGHAT and CDR2 FQNNGV. The CDR3 DNA follows: TGTGCCAGCAGCTCCCCGGAGATCCGTGAAGCTTTCTTT. Amino acid sequence: CASSSPEIREAFF.

The chain recombines TRBV12-3 or TRBV12-4 with TRBJ2-1; D is uncertain. The length of the CDR3 is 16 residues. V was pared by 1 base and J by 0 bases, with 10 bases between. The CDR3: CASSLGQPSSYNEQFF. CDR3 coding DNA: TGTGCCAGCAGTTTAGGGCAGCCAAGCTCCTACAATGAGCAGTTCTTC.

The chain couples TRBV7-2 to TRBJ2-1; tentative D call: TRBD1 (5 bases). Trimming took off 4 bases at V and 5 bases at J, with 9 bases between the two ends. CDR1 and CDR2 from the germline V gene are SGHTA and FQGNSA. The CDR3 spans 13 residues. Here the CDR3 reads CASSSDSNNEQFF. For the CDR3, the DNA is TGTGCCAGCAGCTCCGACAGCAACAATGAGCAGTTCTTC.

This clonotype has more than one count but fewer than ten. The chain recombines TRBV20-1 with TRBJ2-7, with TRBD2 matching 12 bases. Germline-derived CDR1 and CDR2 are DFQATT and SNEGSKA (reference sequence). This CDR3 comprises 15 residues. Unmatched junction bases numbered 4, after V lost 0 bases and J lost 4 bases. CDR3 in amino acids: CSARDGLAGGYEQYF. The CDR3 DNA sequence: TGCAGTGCTAGAGACGGCCTAGCGGGAGGGTACGAGCAGTACTTC.

This clonotype was seen only a few times. The chain is built from TRBV18 and TRBJ2-5; D uncertain. Germline loops: CDR1 KGHSH, CDR2 LQKENI. This CDR3 is built from 13 residues. V was cut by 3 bases and J by 5 bases, with 10 bases left in between. CDR3 sequence reads: CASSPIKAETQYF. CDR3 nucleotide sequence: TGTGCCAGCTCACCGATAAAAGCGGAGACCCAGTACTTC.

V gene TRBV18 combines with J gene TRBJ2-7, with 10 bases that match TRBD2. Germline CDR1 is KGHSH and CDR2 is LQKENI. V lost 2 bases to trimming and J lost 2 bases; unmatched junction nucleotides: 24. The CDR3 loop spans 22 amino acids. CDR3 coding DNA: TGTGCCAGCTCACCAAACGTAGCGACCGCTAGCGGGAGAGCGGTGGGGCCCTACGAGCAGTACTTC. Translated: CASSPNVATASGRAVGPYEQYF.

J is TRBJ1-2 and V is TRBV18; 10 bases match TRBD1. Germline loops: CDR1 KGHSH, CDR2 LQKENI. Unmatched junction bases numbered 9, after V lost 3 bases and J lost 5 bases. The CDR3 covers 16 residues. CDR3 region: CASSPVTGGARYGYTF. In DNA, the CDR3 is TGTGCCAGCTCACCTGTGACAGGGGGCGCCCGGTATGGCTACACCTTC. The variable domain in full, with the rest retrieved from reference TRBV18 and TRBJ1-2, is NAGVMQNPRHLVRRRGQEARLRCSPMKGHSHVYWYRQLPEEGLKFMVYLQKENIIDESGMPKERFSAEFPKEGPSILRIQQVVRGDSAAYFCASSPVTGGARYGYTFGSGTRLTVV.

A few counts support this clonotype. The V and J genes are TRBV12-3 or TRBV12-4 and TRBJ2-7, with 7 bases lining up with TRBD2. CDR3 length: 15 amino acids. Trimming took 1 base from V and 4 from J; bases not matched to a gene: 7. This CDR3 is CASSLVGEGLYEQYF. The CDR3 DNA sequence: TGTGCCAGCAGTTTAGTGGGGGAGGGCCTGTACGAGCAGTACTTC.

V usage is TRBV10-3 and J usage is TRBJ1-1; D uncertain. V was shortened by 4 bases and J by 11 bases, with 11 bases between the two germline ends. The germline V gene encodes CDR1 ENHRY and CDR2 SYGVKD. The CDR3 is 11 residues long. DNA for the CDR3: TGTGCCATCAGTGTCGGGAGGGTCGCTTTCTTT. Its protein is CAISVGRVAFF.

This clonotype came up a few times. This sequence joins TRBV25-1 and TRBJ1-1, with 7 bases identical to TRBD1. The V segment lost 6 bases and the J segment 1 base; nucleotides outside the gene matches: 5. The CDR3 is 14 residues long. Looked up from germline, CDR1 is MGHDK and CDR2 is SYGVNS. The CDR3 coding sequence is TGTGCCAGCAGCCGCAGGGGGGGGAACACTGAAGCTTTCTTT. Translation: CASSRRGGNTEAFF.

This clonotype occurred a few times. The chain recombines TRBV20-1 with TRBJ1-5, with TRBD1 as a possible D gene (5 bases). The germline V and J ends were trimmed by 3 bases and 3 bases, with 15 bases remaining between them. Germline CDR1 DFQATT, CDR2 SNEGSKA (reference sequence). The CDR3 extends over 15 amino acids. The DNA for the CDR3 is TGCAGTGCTAGTAGGGCAGGGAGGGTCAATCAGCCCCAGCATTTT. This gives the protein CSASRAGRVNQPQHF.

The rearrangement joins TRBV5-6 to TRBJ2-3, with 12 bases aligning to TRBD1. Germline CDR1 SGHDT, CDR2 YYEEEE. The CDR3 is 15 amino acids. V lost 4 bases and J lost 6; bases outside the gene matches: 6. The CDR3 coding sequence is TGTGCCAGCAGCCCCCGGGACAGGGGGCTGGATACGCAGTATTTT. Encoded protein: CASSPRDRGLDTQYF.

The V and J genes are TRBV6-1 and TRBJ2-1; possible D gene TRBD2, 5 bases. V gave up 7 bases and J gave up 5 bases, with 12 bases separating them. This CDR3 comprises 13 residues. Germline V lookup: CDR1 MNHNS, CDR2 SASEGT. The CDR3 bases are TGTGCCAGCAAAAGAACTAGGAACAATGAGCAGTTCTTC. Its translation: CASKRTRNNEQFF.

This clonotype has a count of ten or more. This rearrangement joins TRBV2 to TRBJ1-5, with D perhaps TRBD1 (6 bases). Germline V gives CDR1 SNHLY, CDR2 FYNNEI. The V end lost 1 base, the J end lost 4 bases, and 14 bases lay between the germline ends. The CDR3 is made up of 16 amino acids. CDR3 bases: TGTGCCAGCAGTGAAGGTTTACAGGGACCGAATCAGCCCCAGCATTTT. Translating it yields CASSEGLQGPNQPQHF.

A few counts support this clonotype. The V gene is TRBV20-1, the J gene TRBJ1-4; D ambiguous. The CDR3 has 16 residues. V lost 2 bases and J lost 8, with 21 bases in between. Germline loops: CDR1 DFQATT, CDR2 SNEGSKA (reference sequence). CDR3 in DNA: TGCAGTGCTAGACGCCTACCCCCCGTTGGGGTAGAAAAACTGTTTTTT. Its translation is CSARRLPPVGVEKLFF.

V is TRBV12-3 or TRBV12-4 and J is TRBJ1-5; D remains unclear. The CDR3 has 13 amino acids. The V end was cut by 5 bases, the J end by 9 bases, with 14 bases between. The CDR3, as DNA: TGTGCCAGCAGTCCTAAGACCCCTGGGCCCCAGCATTTT. Its protein product is CASSPKTPGPQHF.

This chain links TRBV4-3 with TRBJ2-3; the D gene is possibly TRBD1 (5 bases). This CDR3 is built from 15 residues. V was shortened by 0 bases and J by 6 bases, with 13 bases between the two germline ends. The germline V gene encodes CDR1 LGHNA and CDR2 YSLEER. CDR3 in DNA: TGCGCCAGCAGCCAAGATTTCAGGGCCATGGATACGCAGTATTTT. It encodes CASSQDFRAMDTQYF.

This clonotype was detected a few times. V gene TRBV7-2 combines with J gene TRBJ1-5; no clear D. Looked up from germline, CDR1 is SGHTA and CDR2 is FQGNSA. This CDR3 spans 12 amino acids. Trimming took 4 bases from V and 11 from J, leaving 12 bases between them. The CDR3 nucleotides are TGTGCCAGCAGCTCCCGACGTGAGGCCCAGCATTTT. Translation gives CASSSRREAQHF. Full variable domain (missing parts from reference TRBV7-2 and TRBJ1-5): GAGVSQSPSNKVTEKGKDVELRCDPISGHTALYWYRQSLGQGLEFLIYFQGNSAPDKSGLPSDRFSAERTGGSVSTLTIQRTQQEDSAVYLCASSSRREAQHFGDGTRLSIL.

The CDR3 spells CSASDPVVGRQQYF. Here the CDR3 DNA reads TGCAGTGCTAGTGACCCAGTGGTGGGGAGGCAGCAGTACTTC. This chain connects TRBV20-1 to TRBJ2-7; weak D call: TRBD2 (6 bases). The CDR3 has 14 residues. Germline values: CDR1 DFQATT, CDR2 SNEGSKA (reference sequence). V lost 3 bases and J lost 8, with 20 bases in between.

This clonotype was found a few times. V gene TRBV7-6 combines with J gene TRBJ2-5; 7 nucleotides match TRBD2. After removal of 1 base from V and 2 bases from J, the junction contained 7 bases not matched to a gene. Germline V gives CDR1 SGHVS, CDR2 FNYEAQ. This CDR3 has 16 residues. This CDR3 reads CASSLGGGMGQETQYF. In DNA form, the CDR3 reads TGTGCCAGCAGCTTAGGGGGAGGGATGGGTCAAGAGACCCAGTACTTC.

The chain combines TRBV9 with TRBJ2-1; unclear D gene. This CDR3 region has 14 residues. The ends were cut back, 2 bases at V and 10 bases at J, with 16 bases in the middle. Germline V CDR1 and CDR2: SGDLS, YYNGEE. Written as DNA, the CDR3 is TGTGCCAGCAGCGTGGATGTTCGGGTGGGCGAGCAGTTCTTC. Its protein product is CASSVDVRVGEQFF.

This clonotype was counted a few times. This chain joins TRBV7-9 and TRBJ2-1, with 8 bases matching TRBD2. The CDR3 is made up of 14 amino acids. Germline V gene data show CDR1 as SEHNR and CDR2 as FQNEAQ (reference sequence). V gave up 5 bases and J gave up 5 bases; unmatched junction bases: 5. CDR3 sequence (DNA): TGTGCCAGCAGCCGAGGACTAGCCCACAATGAGCAGTTCTTC. Translation gives CASSRGLAHNEQFF.

V is TRBV20-1 and J is TRBJ2-1, with 8 bases lining up with TRBD2. The V segment lost 1 base and the J segment 3 bases; nucleotides outside the gene matches: 5. The CDR3 consists of 15 residues. The germline V gene encodes CDR1 DFQATT and CDR2 SNEGSKA (reference sequence). CDR3 sequence: CSARAPSGHYNEQFF. The CDR3 DNA sequence: TGCAGTGCTAGAGCGCCTAGCGGGCACTACAATGAGCAGTTCTTC.

This clonotype was detected many times. The rearrangement links TRBV28 to TRBJ2-5; 8 positions agree with TRBD1. The CDR3 is made up of 13 amino acids. J lost 1 base, V lost 5 bases, and 0 bases had no gene match. Germline-derived CDR1 and CDR2 are MDHEN and SYDVKM. In DNA, the CDR3 is TGTGCCAGCAGTGGGACAGGCCAAGAGACCCAGTACTTC. Its protein is CASSGTGQETQYF. The whole variable domain, remainder taken from reference TRBV28 and TRBJ2-5, is DVKVTQSSRYLVKRTGEKVFLECVQDMDHENMFWYRQDPGLGLRLIYFSYDVKMKEKGDIPEGYSVSREKKERFSLILESASTNQTSMYLCASSGTGQETQYFGPGTRLLVL.

This clonotype has a handful of counts. The chain uses TRBV7-2 and TRBJ2-1; unclear D gene. Germline CDR1 SGHTA, CDR2 FQGNSA. V lost 3 bases and J lost 1, with 4 bases in between. CDR3 length equals 13 residues. CDR3 nucleotides: TGTGCCAGCAGCTTGCGTTCCTACAATGAGCAGTTCTTC. Translating gives CASSLRSYNEQFF.